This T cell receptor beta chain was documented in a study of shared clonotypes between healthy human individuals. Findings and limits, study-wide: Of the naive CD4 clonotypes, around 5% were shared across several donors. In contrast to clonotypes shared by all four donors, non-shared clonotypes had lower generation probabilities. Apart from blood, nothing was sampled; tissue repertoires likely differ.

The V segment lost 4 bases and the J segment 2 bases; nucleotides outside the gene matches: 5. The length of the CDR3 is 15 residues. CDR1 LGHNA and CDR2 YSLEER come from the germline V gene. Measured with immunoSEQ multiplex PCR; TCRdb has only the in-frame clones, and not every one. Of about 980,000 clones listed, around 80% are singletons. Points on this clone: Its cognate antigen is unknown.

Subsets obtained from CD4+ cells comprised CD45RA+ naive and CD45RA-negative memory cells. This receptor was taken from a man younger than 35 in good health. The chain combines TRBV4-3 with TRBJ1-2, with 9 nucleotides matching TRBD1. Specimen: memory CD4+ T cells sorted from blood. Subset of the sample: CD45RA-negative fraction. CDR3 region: CASSLHRGQNYGYTF. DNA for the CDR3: TGCGCCAGCAGCCTTCACAGGGGGCAGAACTATGGCTACACCTTC.